Below, 30 T cell receptor beta chains from the same sample are listed, as sequenced in a study of Ad26.COV2.S vaccination and SARS-CoV-2 variants. Clones were sequenced by immunoSEQ multiplex PCR, and TCRdb holds only the in-frame ones, with some missing. Among hundreds of thousands of clones listed, over 75% were seen once. Treatment noted: roughly 20 received Ad26.COV2.S at low or high dose, single or two shots; several received placebo; per-sample allocation not given. Sampling happened 63 days after the first vaccine or placebo injection. Material: peripheral blood, obtained in a trial of Ad26.COV2.S vaccine versus placebo. These receptors came from a person aged 18 to 59 who received the Ad26.COV2.S COVID-19 vaccine or a placebo.

The chain has TRBV7-9 and TRBJ2-3; 11 positions match TRBD2. The V segment lost 0 bases and the J segment 3 bases; nucleotides outside the gene matches: 5. Germline V lookup: CDR1 SEHNR, CDR2 FQNEAQ (reference sequence). The CDR3 extends over 17 amino acids. The CDR3 bases are TGTGCCAGCAGCTTAGCGGTTAGCGGGGGGGCAACAGATACGCAGTATTTT. Protein sequence: CASSLAVSGGATDTQYF.

This chain uses TRBV30 with TRBJ2-3, with 7 bases fitting TRBD2. CDR1 is GTSNPN, CDR2 SVGIG, per germline (reference sequence). V lost 0 bases to trimming and J lost 8 bases; unmatched junction nucleotides: 8. The CDR3 has 14 residues. CDR3 in amino acids: CAWSVMRWGGTQYF. CDR3 bases: TGTGCCTGGAGTGTGATGAGGTGGGGGGGTACGCAGTATTTT.

This chain uses TRBV19 with TRBJ1-1; D gene unclear. The CDR3 covers 13 residues. V was pared by 3 bases and J by 8 bases, with 13 bases between. Germline V gene sequence: CDR1 LNHDA, CDR2 SQIVND (reference sequence). The CDR3 region has the DNA TGTGCCAGTAGTATCCGACGCTTAGGAGAAGCTTTCTTT. Amino acids: CASSIRRLGEAFF.

The rearrangement joins TRBV5-5 to TRBJ2-7; TRBD1 might be the D (6 bases). Germline lookup yields CDR1 SGHKS and CDR2 YYEKEE (reference sequence). V lost 2 bases, J lost 3 bases, and 24 bases lay in between. This CDR3 has 18 residues. CDR3 DNA: TGTGCCAGCAGCTTCCCGGCCCAAGGGACACCAGAGAACTACGAGCAGTACTTC. Translated: CASSFPAQGTPENYEQYF.

CDR3 DNA sequence: TGTGCCAGCAGCTTAGTAAGAGGAACTGAAGCTTTCTTT. Translating gives CASSLVRGTEAFF. V usage is TRBV11-2 and J usage is TRBJ1-1; D is undetermined. V lost 1 base and J lost 5, with 8 bases in between. The CDR3 spans 13 residues. From germline, CDR1 is SGHAT and CDR2 FQNNGV. Variable domain in full (rest from reference TRBV11-2 and TRBJ1-1): EAGVAQSPRYKIIEKRQSVAFWCNPISGHATLYWYQQILGQGPKLLIQFQNNGVVDDSQLPKDRFSAERLKGVDSTLKIQPAKLEDSAVYLCASSLVRGTEAFFGQGTRLTVV.

The chain's CDR3 is CASSETRQIYNEQFF. In DNA form, the CDR3 reads TGTGCCAGCAGCGAGACCCGACAGATCTACAATGAGCAGTTCTTC. This chain connects TRBV5-4 to TRBJ2-1, with TRBD1 as a possible D gene (5 bases). V lost 4 bases, J lost 3 bases, and 14 bases lay in between. CDR1 and CDR2 (germline): SGHNT, YYREEE (reference sequence). This CDR3 is built from 15 residues.

The chain joins TRBV5-1 to TRBJ1-6; 9 positions match TRBD1. V was pared by 3 bases and J by 7 bases, with 2 bases of the junction left unmatched. CDR3 length: 14 residues. The V gene's germline CDR1 is SGHRS and CDR2 YFSETQ. The CDR3 DNA reads TGCGCCAGCAGCTCCGGGACAGGGAATTCACCCCTCCACTTT. Its translation is CASSSGTGNSPLHF.

This clone showed up many times. Different DNA sequences within this sample yield the same CDR3. J is TRBJ2-7 and V is TRBV19; a possible D gene is TRBD2 (6 bases). Trimming pared 5 bases from V and 1 base from J, leaving 9 bases between. There are 13 residues in the CDR3. Germline V gene data show CDR1 as LNHDA and CDR2 as SQIVND (reference sequence). CDR3 loop: CASSGDSSYEQYF. The CDR3 nucleotides read TGTGCCAGTAGTGGGGACTCATCCTACGAGCAGTACTTC.

This chain uses TRBV19 with TRBJ2-5; no firm D call. Germline V CDR1 and CDR2: LNHDA, SQIVND (reference sequence). With 5 bases removed from V and 1 base from J, the gap between germline ends came to 11 bases. The CDR3 has 14 amino acids. DNA of the CDR3: TGTGCCAGTAGTGGTGGGTGGGCCCAAGAGACCCAGTACTTC. This encodes CASSGGWAQETQYF.

The chain carries TRBV2 and TRBJ1-2; no firm D call. The V end lost 2 bases, the J end lost 0 bases, and 10 bases lay between the germline ends. From germline, CDR1 is SNHLY and CDR2 FYNNEI. The CDR3 contains 15 residues. CDR3 in DNA: TGTGCCAGCAGTGAATTGGGAGAAGCTAACTATGGCTACACCTTC. Protein: CASSELGEANYGYTF.

The chain has TRBV5-4 and TRBJ1-4, with D perhaps TRBD1 (5 bases). Germline V gene sequence: CDR1 SGHNT, CDR2 YYREEE (reference sequence). V was pared by 1 base and J by 8 bases, with 12 bases between. The CDR3 is 14 amino acids. The CDR3 nucleotides are TGTGCCAGCAGCTTGAACAGGCCTAGGGAAAAACTGTTTTTT. This encodes CASSLNRPREKLFF.

The gene calls are TRBV6-2 or TRBV6-3 and TRBJ2-5; 10 bases agree with TRBD1. Unmatched junction bases numbered 12, after V lost 1 base and J lost 4 bases. CDR1 and CDR2 from the germline V gene are MNHEY and SVGEGT. The CDR3 totals 18 residues. The CDR3, as DNA: TGTGCCAGCAGTTACTTACCGGGACAGGGGATAATAGGAGAGACCCAGTACTTC. It is translated as CASSYLPGQGIIGETQYF.

The chain links TRBV7-2 to TRBJ1-6, with D unclear. Germline V gene data show CDR1 as SGHTA and CDR2 as FQGNSA. The CDR3 totals 16 residues. Trimming shortened V by 1 base and J by 0 bases, and 7 bases separated the two germline ends. The CDR3 is CASSLGASSYNSPLHF. The DNA of the CDR3 is TGTGCCAGCAGCTTAGGGGCAAGCTCCTATAATTCACCCCTCCACTTT.

This rearrangement joins TRBV7-8 to TRBJ2-7; 8 bases align to TRBD1. This CDR3 has 15 residues. V dropped 5 bases and J dropped 7; count of bases not matched to a gene: 13. Germline V gene data show CDR1 as SGHVS and CDR2 as FQNEAQ. The CDR3 sequence is CASSEAGQGPREQYF. The CDR3 region has the DNA TGTGCCAGCAGCGAAGCCGGACAGGGTCCGCGGGAGCAGTACTTC. The full variable domain, its missing parts supplied by reference TRBV7-8 and TRBJ2-7, is GAGVSQSPRYKVAKRGQDVALRCDPISGHVSLFWYQQALGQGPEFLTYFQNEAQLDKSGLPSDRFFAERPEGSVSTLKIQRTQQEDSAVYLCASSEAGQGPREQYFGPGTRLTVT.

This clone was recorded once. This chain links TRBV27 with TRBJ1-6; D is uncertain. V dropped 0 bases and J dropped 4 bases, with 10 bases sitting between them. Germline assignment: CDR1 MNHEY and CDR2 SMNVEV (reference sequence). The length of the CDR3 is 16 residues. CDR3 sequence: CASSLSVGFYNSPLHF. For the CDR3, the DNA is TGTGCCAGCAGTTTATCCGTAGGGTTTTATAATTCACCCCTCCACTTT.

This clone was counted only a few times. The CDR3 DNA follows: TGTGCCAGCAGTGGCGACTCGCAGGGAAATCAGCCCCAGCATTTT. Its protein product is CASSGDSQGNQPQHF. J is TRBJ1-5 and V is TRBV2; possible D gene TRBD1, 5 bases. The germline CDR1 and CDR2 sequences are SNHLY and FYNNEI. The CDR3 runs 15 residues. V shed 4 bases and J shed 4 bases, with 14 bases lying between them.

CDR3 bases: TGTGCCAGTAGGGGGGTGGACAGGGTATATGGCTACACCTTC. Translating it yields CASRGVDRVYGYTF. The chain couples TRBV19 to TRBJ1-2, with 8 bases lining up with TRBD1. J gave up 5 bases and V 6 bases, and 8 bases lay outside the gene matches. This CDR3 is 14 amino acids long. The germline gives CDR1 LNHDA, CDR2 SQIVND (reference sequence).

This chain joins TRBV4-1 and TRBJ1-2; TRBD1 aligns across 8 bases. Per the germline V gene, CDR1 is MGHRA and CDR2 is YSYEKL. V shed 3 bases and J 8 bases; nucleotides not matched to a gene: 14. The CDR3 extends over 16 amino acids. The CDR3 DNA follows: TGCGCCAGCAGCCACCCGTTTACCGACAGGGGTGAAGGCTACACCTTC. The encoded protein is CASSHPFTDRGEGYTF.

This rearrangement joins TRBV6-1 to TRBJ1-1, with D unclear. V shed 2 bases and J shed 0 bases, with 10 bases lying between them. The CDR3 covers 15 residues. Per germline, CDR1 MNHNS and CDR2 SASEGT. The CDR3 is CASSEFFGMNTEAFF. The CDR3 DNA sequence: TGTGCCAGCAGTGAATTTTTTGGGATGAACACTGAAGCTTTCTTT.

This clone showed up just a few times. V and J are TRBV27 and TRBJ1-1; perhaps TRBD1 as D (5 bases). The CDR3 spans 13 residues. Germline V gene sequence: CDR1 MNHEY, CDR2 SMNVEV (reference sequence). V was cut by 8 bases and J by 2 bases, with 12 bases left in between. The CDR3 loop reads CASVRTPNTEAFF. DNA of the CDR3: TGTGCCAGCGTCCGGACACCAAACACTGAAGCTTTCTTT.

The rearrangement joins TRBV6-5 to TRBJ1-5, with D perhaps TRBD1 (5 bases). The germline V gene encodes CDR1 MNHEY and CDR2 SVGAGI. Trimming took 5 bases from V and 0 from J, leaving 8 bases between them. This CDR3 is built from 14 residues. The CDR3 DNA reads as TGTGCCAGCAGTAGGGACTATAGCAATCAGCCCCAGCATTTT. Amino acid sequence: CASSRDYSNQPQHF.

The chain links TRBV4-3 to TRBJ1-4; no clear D gene. Germline-derived CDR1 and CDR2 are LGHNA and YSLEER. Trimming removed 4 bases from V and 0 bases from J, with 12 bases in between. The CDR3 covers 16 residues. CDR3 loop: CASSPGGWTTNEKLFF. Here the CDR3 DNA reads TGCGCCAGCAGCCCGGGAGGGTGGACAACTAATGAAAAACTGTTTTTT.

The chain combines TRBV6-5 with TRBJ2-7; TRBD1 matches 8 bases. From germline, CDR1 is MNHEY and CDR2 SVGAGI. After removal of 11 bases from V and 2 bases from J, the junction contained 5 bases not matched to a gene. This CDR3 has 12 residues. CDR3 sequence reads: CAVHRGAYEQYF. In nucleotides, the CDR3 is TGTGCCGTACACAGGGGGGCCTACGAGCAGTACTTC.

The rearrangement links TRBV7-9 to TRBJ2-1; 8 bases align to TRBD2. CDR3 length equals 15 residues. The germline V gene has CDR1 SEHNR and CDR2 FQNEAQ (reference sequence). The V segment lost 5 bases and the J segment 5 bases; nucleotides outside the gene matches: 8. CDR3 DNA sequence: TGTGCCAGCAGCCCGCGGGGGGCCGGGCACAATGAGCAGTTCTTC. It yields the protein CASSPRGAGHNEQFF.

V usage is TRBV3-1 (or the pseudogene TRBV3-2) and J usage is TRBJ1-2; no definite D call. Germline CDR1 and CDR2: LGHDT and YNNKEL (reference sequence). Trimming pared 0 bases from V and 6 bases from J, leaving 14 bases between. This CDR3 contains 15 residues. The CDR3 sequence is CASSQEEAGSNGYTF. DNA for the CDR3: TGTGCCAGCAGCCAAGAGGAGGCTGGGTCTAATGGCTACACCTTC.

The genes are TRBV4-2 and TRBJ1-1; 7 bases map to TRBD1. The CDR3 is 16 residues long. J was trimmed by 5 bases and V by 2 bases; bases with no gene match: 11. The germline V gene encodes CDR1 LGHNA and CDR2 YNFKEQ. The DNA of the CDR3 is TGTGCCAGCAGCCAAACCCGAGGAGACAGGGTGACTGAAGCTTTCTTT. This gives the protein CASSQTRGDRVTEAFF.

The V call is TRBV9, the J call TRBJ2-4, with TRBD1 as a possible D gene (5 bases). The V gene lost 2 bases and the J gene lost 3 bases, with 9 bases spanning the gap. CDR1 is SGDLS and CDR2 is YYNGEE in the germline V gene. This CDR3 is 14 amino acids long. This CDR3 is CASSVRENKNIQYF. The CDR3 DNA reads TGTGCCAGCAGCGTCAGGGAAAACAAAAACATTCAGTACTTC.

The CDR3 DNA reads as TGTGCCAGCAGTTTGGTTACCCACTCCATGAACACTGAAGCTTTCTTT. It is translated as CASSLVTHSMNTEAFF. The rearrangement links TRBV27 to TRBJ1-1; D unclear. V was trimmed by 3 bases and J by 0 bases, leaving 14 bases between them. The CDR3 totals 16 residues. CDR1 is MNHEY and CDR2 is SMNVEV in the germline V gene (reference sequence).

The chain couples TRBV7-3 to TRBJ2-3; 7 nucleotides agree with TRBD2. The CDR3 is 16 amino acids. Trimming removed 2 bases from V and 6 bases from J; junction bases left unmatched: 11. Germline V gene sequence: CDR1 SGHTA, CDR2 FQGTGA. CDR3 nucleotides: TGTGCCAGCAGCTTAGATCCCGGGGGGTTCCTCGATACGCAGTATTTT. Its protein product is CASSLDPGGFLDTQYF.

This chain connects TRBV7-2 to TRBJ1-1; a possible D gene is TRBD1 (6 bases). This CDR3 region has 14 residues. V was clipped by 3 bases and J by 4 bases, with 12 bases between them. Germline values: CDR1 SGHTA, CDR2 FQGNSA. The CDR3 coding sequence is TGTGCCAGCAGCTTTTCCAGGGGCAGCACTGAAGCTTTCTTT. Translating it yields CASSFSRGSTEAFF. Looking up the rest from reference TRBV7-2 and TRBJ1-1 gives the full variable domain: GAGVSQSPSNKVTEKGKDVELRCDPISGHTALYWYRQSLGQGLEFLIYFQGNSAPDKSGLPSDRFSAERTGGSVSTLTIQRTQQEDSAVYLCASSFSRGSTEAFFGQGTRLTVV.